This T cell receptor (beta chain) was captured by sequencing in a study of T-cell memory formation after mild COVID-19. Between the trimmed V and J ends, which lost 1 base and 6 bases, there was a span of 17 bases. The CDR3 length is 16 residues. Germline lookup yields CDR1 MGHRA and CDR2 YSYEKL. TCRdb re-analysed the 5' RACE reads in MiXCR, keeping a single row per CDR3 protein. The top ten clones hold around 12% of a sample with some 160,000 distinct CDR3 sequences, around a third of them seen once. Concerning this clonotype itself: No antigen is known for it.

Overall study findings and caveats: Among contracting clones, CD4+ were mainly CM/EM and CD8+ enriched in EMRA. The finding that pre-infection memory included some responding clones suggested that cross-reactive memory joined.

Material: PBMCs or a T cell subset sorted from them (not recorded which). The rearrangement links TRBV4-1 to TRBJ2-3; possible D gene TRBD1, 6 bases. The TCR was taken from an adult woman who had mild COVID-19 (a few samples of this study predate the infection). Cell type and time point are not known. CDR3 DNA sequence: TGCGCCAGCAGCCAAGTTTTCCCAGGGGCTCCGGATACGCAGTATTTT. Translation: CASSQVFPGAPDTQYF.